This TCR beta chain was sequenced for a study of T-cell memory formation after mild COVID-19. In TCRdb, the 5' RACE reads were re-called with MiXCR into one record per CDR3 protein. The sample includes approximately 250,000 distinct CDR3 sequences, over 15% of them seen just once. The CDR3 length is 14 residues. The ends were cut back, 3 bases at V and 7 bases at J, with 12 bases in the middle. Germline V lookup: CDR1 SEHNR, CDR2 FQNEAQ (reference sequence). The chain joins TRBV7-9 to TRBJ2-2, with no clear D. Specimen: PBMCs or a T cell subset sorted from them (not recorded which). This receptor was taken from a man aged 18 to 29 who had mild COVID-19 (a few samples of this study predate the infection). Cell type and time point are not known. DNA of the CDR3: TGTGCCAGCAGCTTTTTTAAGGGCGTCGGGGAGCTGTTTTTT. Translating it yields CASSFFKGVGELFF. The full variable domain, its missing parts supplied by reference TRBV7-9 and TRBJ2-2, is DTGVSQNPRHKITKRGQNVTFRCDPISEHNRLYWYRQTLGQGPEFLTYFQNEAQLEKSRLLSDRFSAERPKGSFSTLEIQRTEQGDSAMYLCASSFFKGVGELFFGEGSRLTVL.